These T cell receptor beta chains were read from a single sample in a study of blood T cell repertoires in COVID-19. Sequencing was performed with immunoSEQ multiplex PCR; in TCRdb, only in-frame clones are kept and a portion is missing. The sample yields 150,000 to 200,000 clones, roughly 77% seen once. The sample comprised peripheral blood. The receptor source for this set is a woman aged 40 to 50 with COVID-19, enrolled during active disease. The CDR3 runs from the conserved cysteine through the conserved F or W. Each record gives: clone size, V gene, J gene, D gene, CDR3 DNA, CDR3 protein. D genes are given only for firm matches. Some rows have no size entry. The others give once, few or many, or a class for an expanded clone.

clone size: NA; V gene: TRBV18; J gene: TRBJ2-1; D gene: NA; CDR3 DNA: TGTGCCAGCTCCCCGGGGGTAGCGGATAACAATGAGCAGTTCTTC; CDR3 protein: CASSPGVADNNEQFF
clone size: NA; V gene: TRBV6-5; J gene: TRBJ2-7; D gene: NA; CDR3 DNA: TGTGCCAGCAACATAGACCTTACAGAATACGAGCAGTACTTC; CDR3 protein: CASNIDLTEYEQYF
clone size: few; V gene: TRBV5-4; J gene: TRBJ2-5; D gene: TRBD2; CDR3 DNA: TGTGCCAGCAGTCTAGACATAGCGGGGGGGAAGACCCAGTACTTC; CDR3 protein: CASSLDIAGGKTQYF
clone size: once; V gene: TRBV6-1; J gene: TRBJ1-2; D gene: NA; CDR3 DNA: TGTGCCAGCAGTGACCTACGTCCAGGAATCCTCTATGGCTACACCTTC; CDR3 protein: CASSDLRPGILYGYTF
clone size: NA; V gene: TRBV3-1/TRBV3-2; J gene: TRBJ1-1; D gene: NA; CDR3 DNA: TGTGCCAGCAGCCAATCGTGGGCGAACACTGAAGCTTTCTTT; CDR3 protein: CASSQSWANTEAFF
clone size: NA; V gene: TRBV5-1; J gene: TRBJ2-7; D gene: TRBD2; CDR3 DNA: TGCGCCAGCAGCTCACTAAGCGGGGATCGATCCTACGAGCAGTACTTC; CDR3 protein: CASSSLSGDRSYEQYF
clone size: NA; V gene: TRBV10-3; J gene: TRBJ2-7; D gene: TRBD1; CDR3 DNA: TGTGCCATCAGTGGGGTTGGGACAGGGGCGGCTTACGAGCAGTACTTC; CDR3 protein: CAISGVGTGAAYEQYF
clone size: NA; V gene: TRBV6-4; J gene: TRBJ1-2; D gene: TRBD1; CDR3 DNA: TGTGCCAGCAGTCCCACAGGGGGCGCCAATGGCTACACCTTC; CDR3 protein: CASSPTGGANGYTF
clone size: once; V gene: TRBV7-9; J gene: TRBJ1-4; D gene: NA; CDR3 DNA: TGTGCCAGCAGCTTACTCAGACAGACGAACGTAGGAAAACTGTTTTTT; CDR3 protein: CASSLLRQTNVGKLFF
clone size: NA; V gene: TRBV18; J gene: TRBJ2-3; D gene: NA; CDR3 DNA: TGTGCCAGCTCACCAGGGCGCCGGGATACGCAGTATTTT; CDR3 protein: CASSPGRRDTQYF
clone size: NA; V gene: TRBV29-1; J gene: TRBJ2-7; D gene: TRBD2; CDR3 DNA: TGCAGCGTTGAAAGGCTAGCGGGAGCCCCCGAGCAGTACTTC; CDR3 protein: CSVERLAGAPEQYF
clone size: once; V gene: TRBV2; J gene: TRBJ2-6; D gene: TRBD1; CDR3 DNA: TGTGCCAGCCGGTCCCGGGACAGGTTATTCTCTGGGGCCAACGTCCTGACTTTC; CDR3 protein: CASRSRDRLFSGANVLTF
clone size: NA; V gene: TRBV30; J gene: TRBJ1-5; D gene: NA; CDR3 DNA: TGTGCCTGGAGCGGGGGTGGGAATCAGCCCCAGCATTTT; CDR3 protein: CAWSGGGNQPQHF